This T cell receptor (beta chain) was sequenced for a study of radiation and T cells in renal cell carcinoma. Described time point: baseline pretreatment blood. Treatment denoted: 15 Gy SBRT to primary tumor, nephrectomy 4 weeks later. CDR1 is MNHEY and CDR2 is SVGAGI in the germline V gene. This CDR3 spans 15 amino acids. V lost 0 bases and J 3 bases, leaving 9 bases between the germline ends. A word on this clone: Antigen unknown.

Assay used: immunoSEQ multiplex PCR; TCRdb lists only in-frame clones, some missing. The sample yields about 150,000 clones, about 88% seen once. Findings and limits, study-wide: No pretreatment tumor biopsies were available for baseline clonotypes.

Sequenced here: blood, sampled from a patient whose treatment included radiotherapy and nephrectomy. The chain has TRBV6-5 and TRBJ1-5, with D hard to call. The TCR sequence derives from a woman aged 45 to 65 with renal cell carcinoma. The CDR3 coding sequence is TGTGCCAGCAGTTACTCAACAGCACCCAATCAGCCCCAGCATTTT. Its protein product is CASSYSTAPNQPQHF.